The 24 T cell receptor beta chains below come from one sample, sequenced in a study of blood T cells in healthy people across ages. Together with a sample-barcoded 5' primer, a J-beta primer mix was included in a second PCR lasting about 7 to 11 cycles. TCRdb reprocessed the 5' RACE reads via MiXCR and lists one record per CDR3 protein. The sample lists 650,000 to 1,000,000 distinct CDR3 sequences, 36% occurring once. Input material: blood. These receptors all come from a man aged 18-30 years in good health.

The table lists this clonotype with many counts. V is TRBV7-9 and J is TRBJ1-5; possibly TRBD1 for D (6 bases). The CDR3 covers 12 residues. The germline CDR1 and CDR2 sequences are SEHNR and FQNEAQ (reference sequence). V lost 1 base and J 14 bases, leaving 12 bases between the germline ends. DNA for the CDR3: TGTGCCAGCAGCTTAGATCAGGGGTACGAGCATTTT. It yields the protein CASSLDQGYEHF.

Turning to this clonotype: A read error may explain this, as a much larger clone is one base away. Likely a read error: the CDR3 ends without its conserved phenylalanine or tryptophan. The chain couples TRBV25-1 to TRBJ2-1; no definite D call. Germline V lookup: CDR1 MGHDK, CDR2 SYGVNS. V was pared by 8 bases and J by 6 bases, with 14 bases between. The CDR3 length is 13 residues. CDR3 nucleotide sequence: TGTGCCAGCCCTCGCCTTGGGTCCAATGAGCAGTTCTCC. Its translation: CASPRLGSNEQFS.

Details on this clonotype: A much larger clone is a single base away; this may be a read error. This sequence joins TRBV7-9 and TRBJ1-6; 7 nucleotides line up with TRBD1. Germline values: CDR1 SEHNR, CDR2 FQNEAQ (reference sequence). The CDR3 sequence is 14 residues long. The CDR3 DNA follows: TGTGGCAGCAGCTCTACAGGGGAAGGTTCACCCCTCCACTTT. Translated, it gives CGSSSTGEGSPLHF.

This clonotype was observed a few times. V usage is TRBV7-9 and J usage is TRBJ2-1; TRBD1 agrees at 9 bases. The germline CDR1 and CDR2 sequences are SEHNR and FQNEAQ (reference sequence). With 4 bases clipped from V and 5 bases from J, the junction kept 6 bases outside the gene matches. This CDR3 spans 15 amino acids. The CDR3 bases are TGTGCCAGCAGCTCACCACAGGGGGCTAACAATGAGCAGTTCTTC. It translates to CASSSPQGANNEQFF.

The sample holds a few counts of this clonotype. The CDR3 DNA is TGTGCCAGCAGCCAAGGGTCAGGGGGCTATTACAATGAGCAGTTCTTC. Translated: CASSQGSGGYYNEQFF. The chain employs TRBV3-1 and TRBJ2-1; 8 nucleotides line up with TRBD1. Germline V lookup: CDR1 LGHDT, CDR2 YNNKEL (reference sequence). The CDR3 extends over 16 amino acids. Trimming cost V 1 base and J 4 bases; bases outside gene matches: 6.

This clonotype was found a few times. The CDR3 DNA sequence: TGTGCCAGCGGTGGGGGGGGTAATCAGCCCCAGCATTTT. It codes for CASGGGGNQPQHF. The rearrangement joins TRBV5-5 to TRBJ1-5; D is possibly TRBD1 (5 bases). V was clipped by 7 bases and J by 4 bases, with 12 bases between them. The CDR3 consists of 13 residues. The germline CDR1 and CDR2 sequences are SGHKS and YYEKEE (reference sequence).

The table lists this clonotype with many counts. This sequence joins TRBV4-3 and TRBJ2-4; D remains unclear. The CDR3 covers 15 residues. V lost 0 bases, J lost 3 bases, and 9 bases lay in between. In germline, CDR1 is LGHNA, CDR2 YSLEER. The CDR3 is CASSQDHGNKNIQYF. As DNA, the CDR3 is TGCGCCAGCAGCCAAGATCACGGTAACAAAAACATTCAGTACTTC.

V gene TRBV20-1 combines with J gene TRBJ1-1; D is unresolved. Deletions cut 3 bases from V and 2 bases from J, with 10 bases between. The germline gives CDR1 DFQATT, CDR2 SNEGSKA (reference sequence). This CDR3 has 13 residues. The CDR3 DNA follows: TGCAGTGCTAGGTTCATTCAAAACACTGAAGCTTTCTTT. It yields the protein CSARFIQNTEAFF.

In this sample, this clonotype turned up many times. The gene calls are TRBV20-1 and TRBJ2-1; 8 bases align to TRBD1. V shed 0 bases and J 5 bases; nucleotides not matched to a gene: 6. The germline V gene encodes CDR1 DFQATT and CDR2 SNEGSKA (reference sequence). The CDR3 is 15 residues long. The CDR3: CSARDNRGSDNEQFF. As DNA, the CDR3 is TGCAGTGCTAGAGATAACAGGGGGTCCGACAATGAGCAGTTCTTC.

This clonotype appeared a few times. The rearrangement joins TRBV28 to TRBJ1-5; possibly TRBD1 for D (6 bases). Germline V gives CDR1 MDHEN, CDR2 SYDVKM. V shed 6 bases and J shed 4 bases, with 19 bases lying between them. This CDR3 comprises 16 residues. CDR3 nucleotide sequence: TGTGCCAGCAGAATTCAAGGTACGGGGGCGAATCAGCCCCAGCATTTT. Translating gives CASRIQGTGANQPQHF. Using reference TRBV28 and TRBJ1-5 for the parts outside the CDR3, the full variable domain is DVKVTQSSRYLVKRTGEKVFLECVQDMDHENMFWYRQDPGLGLRLIYFSYDVKMKEKGDIPEGYSVSREKKERFSLILESASTNQTSMYLCASRIQGTGANQPQHFGDGTRLSIL.

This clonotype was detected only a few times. The CDR3 reads CASSGAAGELFF. For the CDR3, the DNA is TGTGCCAGCTCCGGGGCGGCCGGGGAGCTGTTTTTT. The chain recombines TRBV6-2 or TRBV6-3 with TRBJ2-2, with D possibly being TRBD1 or TRBD2 (5 bases each). CDR3 length: 12 residues. V gave up 8 bases and J gave up 6 bases, with 10 bases separating them. Germline CDR1 reads MNHEY; CDR2 reads SVGEGT.

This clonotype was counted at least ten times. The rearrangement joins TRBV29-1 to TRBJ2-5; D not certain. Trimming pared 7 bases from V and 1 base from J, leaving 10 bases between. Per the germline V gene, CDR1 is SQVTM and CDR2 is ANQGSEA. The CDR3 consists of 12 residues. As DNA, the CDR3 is TGCAGCGCGAGTTCGCCCCAAGAGACCCAGTACTTC. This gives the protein CSASSPQETQYF.

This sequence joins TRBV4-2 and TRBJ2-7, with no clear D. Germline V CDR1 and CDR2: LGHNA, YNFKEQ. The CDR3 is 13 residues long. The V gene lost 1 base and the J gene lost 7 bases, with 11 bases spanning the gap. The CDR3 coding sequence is TGTGCCAGCAGCCAAGTAGTAGGAATAGAGCAGTACTTC. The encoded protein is CASSQVVGIEQYF.

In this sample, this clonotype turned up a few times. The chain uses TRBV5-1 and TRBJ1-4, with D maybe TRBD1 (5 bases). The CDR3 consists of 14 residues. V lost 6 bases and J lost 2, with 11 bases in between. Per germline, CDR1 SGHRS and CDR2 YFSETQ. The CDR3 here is CASTDSSTNEKLFF. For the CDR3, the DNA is TGCGCCAGCACCGACAGTTCGACTAATGAAAAACTGTTTTTT.

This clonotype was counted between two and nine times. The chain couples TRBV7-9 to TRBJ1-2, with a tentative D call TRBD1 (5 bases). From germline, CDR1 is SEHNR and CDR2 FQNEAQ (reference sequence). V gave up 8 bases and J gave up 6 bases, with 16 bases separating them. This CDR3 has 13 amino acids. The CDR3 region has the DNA TGTGCCAGCGGCAACCAGGGAGTTGATGGCTACACCTTC. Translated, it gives CASGNQGVDGYTF.

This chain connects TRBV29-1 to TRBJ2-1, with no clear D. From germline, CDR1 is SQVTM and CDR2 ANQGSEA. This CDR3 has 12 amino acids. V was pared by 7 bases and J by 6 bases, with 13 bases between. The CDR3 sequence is CSASKAGNEQFF. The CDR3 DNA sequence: TGCAGCGCCTCCAAAGCTGGCAATGAGCAGTTCTTC.

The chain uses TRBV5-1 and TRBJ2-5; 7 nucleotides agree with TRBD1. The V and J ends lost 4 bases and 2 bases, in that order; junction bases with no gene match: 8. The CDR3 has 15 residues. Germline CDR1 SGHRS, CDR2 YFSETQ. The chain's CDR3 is CASSVVEGAQETQYF. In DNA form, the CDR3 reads TGCGCCAGCAGCGTGGTCGAGGGGGCACAAGAGACCCAGTACTTC.

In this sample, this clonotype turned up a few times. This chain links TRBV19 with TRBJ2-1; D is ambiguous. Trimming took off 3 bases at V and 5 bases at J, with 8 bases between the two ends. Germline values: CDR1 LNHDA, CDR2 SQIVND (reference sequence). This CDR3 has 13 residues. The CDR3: CASSIIRNNEQFF. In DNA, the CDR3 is TGTGCCAGTAGTATCATTAGGAACAATGAGCAGTTCTTC.

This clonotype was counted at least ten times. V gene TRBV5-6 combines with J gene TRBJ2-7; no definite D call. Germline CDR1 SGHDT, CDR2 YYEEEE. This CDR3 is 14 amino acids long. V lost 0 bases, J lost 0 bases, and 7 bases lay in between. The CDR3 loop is CASSLVQHSYEQYF. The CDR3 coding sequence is TGTGCCAGCAGCTTGGTACAGCACTCCTACGAGCAGTACTTC.

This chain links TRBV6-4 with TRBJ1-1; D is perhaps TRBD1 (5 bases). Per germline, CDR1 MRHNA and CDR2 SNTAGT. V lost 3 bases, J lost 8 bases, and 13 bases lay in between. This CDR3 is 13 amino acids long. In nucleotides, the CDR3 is TGTGCCAGCAGTGAGGATAGGGGCTCCGAAGCTTTCTTT. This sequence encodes CASSEDRGSEAFF.

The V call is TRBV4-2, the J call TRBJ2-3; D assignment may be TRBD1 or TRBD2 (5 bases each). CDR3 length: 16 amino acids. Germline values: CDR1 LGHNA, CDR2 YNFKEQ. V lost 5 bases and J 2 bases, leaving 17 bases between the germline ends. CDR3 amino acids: CASSKQEDLATDTQYF. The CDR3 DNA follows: TGTGCCAGCAGCAAACAGGAGGATCTGGCCACAGATACGCAGTATTTT.

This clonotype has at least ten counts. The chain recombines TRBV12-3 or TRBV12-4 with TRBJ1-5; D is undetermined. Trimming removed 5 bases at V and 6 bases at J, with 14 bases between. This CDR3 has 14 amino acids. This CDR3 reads CASSLRTAGQPQHF. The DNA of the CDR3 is TGTGCCAGCAGTCTACGGACGGCGGGTCAGCCCCAGCATTTT.

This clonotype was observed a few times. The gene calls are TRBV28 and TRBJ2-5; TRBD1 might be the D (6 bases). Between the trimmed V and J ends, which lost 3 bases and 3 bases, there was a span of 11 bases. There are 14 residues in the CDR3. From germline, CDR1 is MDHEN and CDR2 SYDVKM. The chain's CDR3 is CASSFFSGEETQYF. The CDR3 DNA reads TGTGCCAGCAGTTTCTTCTCAGGGGAAGAGACCCAGTACTTC.

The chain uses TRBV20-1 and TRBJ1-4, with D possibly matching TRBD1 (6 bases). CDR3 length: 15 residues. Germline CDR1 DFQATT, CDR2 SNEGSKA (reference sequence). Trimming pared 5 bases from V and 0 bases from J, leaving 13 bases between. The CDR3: CSAPGGTPTNEKLFF. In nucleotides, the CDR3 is TGCAGTGCTCCAGGCGGGACACCAACTAATGAAAAACTGTTTTTT.